Reported below is one T cell receptor beta chain. The data stem from a study of cytomegalovirus exposure and HLA in healthy donors. Primers: 60 Vbeta forward and 13 Jbeta reverse. Profiled with immunoSEQ multiplex PCR; TCRdb holds only in-frame clones, not every one. Of around 190,000 clones listed, 79% are singletons. The CDR3 totals 14 residues. After removal of 6 bases from V and 0 bases from J, the junction contained 5 bases not matched to a gene. CDR1 SGHDT and CDR2 YYEEEE come from the germline V gene. The source material was PBMCs. V gene TRBV5-6 combines with J gene TRBJ1-1, with 7 bases fitting TRBD1. This TCR derives from a woman younger than 45 in good health and CMV-seropositive. CDR3 nucleotides: TGTGCCAGCACCCTAGGGGGCTTGAACACTGAAGCTTTCTTT. Protein: CASTLGGLNTEAFF.